One and the same sample provided the 27 T cell receptor beta chains below, sequenced in a study of response to subunit inactivated influenza vaccine. TCRdb analysed the RT-PCR reads with MiXCR anew, one entry per CDR3 protein. The sample lists about 480,000 distinct CDR3 sequences, around 9.9% occurring once. Sequencing was performed on PBMCs from blood, taken 45 days after vaccination. The receptors derive from a man in his fifties who received an inactivated influenza vaccine.

This clonotype was seen only a few times. CDR3 region: CASRHSVGGHEQYF. Here the CDR3 DNA reads TGTGCCAGCAGACACTCGGTGGGGGGCCACGAGCAGTACTTC. The chain combines TRBV28 with TRBJ2-7; D tentatively fits TRBD1 or TRBD2 (6 bases each). The germline CDR1 and CDR2 sequences are MDHEN and SYDVKM. The germline V and J ends were trimmed by 6 bases and 5 bases, with 17 bases remaining between them. The CDR3 spans 14 residues.

This clonotype was counted at least ten times. This rearrangement joins TRBV6-1 to TRBJ2-7, with 9 nucleotides matching TRBD2. Per germline, CDR1 MNHNS and CDR2 SASEGT. This CDR3 has 15 amino acids. V dropped 6 bases and J dropped 0; count of bases not matched to a gene: 6. The DNA for the CDR3 is TGTGCCAGCAGAACCACTAGCGGGCCCTCCTACGAGCAGTACTTC. Protein sequence: CASRTTSGPSYEQYF.

There are a few counts of this clonotype. The chain couples TRBV20-1 to TRBJ2-3; TRBD2 aligns across 12 bases. The CDR3 sequence is 14 residues long. Per the germline V gene, CDR1 is DFQATT and CDR2 is SNEGSKA (reference sequence). Trimming removed 5 bases from V and 4 bases from J; junction bases left unmatched: 4. CDR3 amino acids: CSAPGLAGSDTQYF. DNA for the CDR3: TGCAGTGCTCCTGGACTAGCGGGATCAGATACGCAGTATTTT.

This clonotype was observed a few times. The V and J genes are TRBV29-1 and TRBJ2-1; 8 nucleotides align to TRBD1. V dropped 0 bases and J dropped 4; count of bases not matched to a gene: 8. Germline CDR1 and CDR2: SQVTM and ANQGSEA. The CDR3 sequence is 16 residues long. CDR3 sequence reads: CSVEEIRTGSYNEQFF. DNA for the CDR3: TGCAGCGTTGAAGAAATCCGGACAGGGAGTTACAATGAGCAGTTCTTC.

This rearrangement joins TRBV5-1 to TRBJ2-1; TRBD2 agrees at 8 bases. The CDR3 is 17 residues long. Germline assignment: CDR1 SGHRS and CDR2 YFSETQ. V was clipped by 4 bases and J by 1 base; unmatched bases: 10. CDR3 sequence: CASSENRAGVSYNEQFF. As DNA, the CDR3 is TGCGCCAGCAGCGAAAACCGAGCGGGGGTATCCTACAATGAGCAGTTCTTC. The variable domain in full, with the rest retrieved from reference TRBV5-1 and TRBJ2-1, is KAGVTQTPRYLIKTRGQQVTLSCSPISGHRSVSWYQQTPGQGLQFLFEYFSETQRNKGNFPGRFSGRQFSNSRSEMNVSTLELGDSALYLCASSENRAGVSYNEQFFGPGTRLTVL.

The chain links TRBV28 to TRBJ1-5; 7 nucleotides align to TRBD1. Losses at the gene ends were 7 bases for V and 0 bases for J; bases not matched to a gene: 18. Per germline, CDR1 MDHEN and CDR2 SYDVKM. The CDR3 covers 19 residues. CDR3: CASNPLRQGFSYSNQPQHF. The CDR3 DNA reads as TGTGCCAGCAATCCGCTGCGACAGGGTTTCTCTTATAGCAATCAGCCCCAGCATTTT.

Ten or more counts support this clonotype. CDR3 coding DNA: TGTGCCAGCAGCTCTAGGGGGAGCACTGAAGCTTTCTTT. As protein: CASSSRGSTEAFF. The chain recombines TRBV7-3 with TRBJ1-1; D is perhaps TRBD1 (6 bases). This CDR3 is built from 13 residues. Trimming took off 4 bases at V and 4 bases at J, with 10 bases between the two ends. CDR1 is SGHTA and CDR2 is FQGTGA in the germline V gene.

This chain uses TRBV12-3 or TRBV12-4 with TRBJ2-5; 7 bases line up with TRBD2. J lost 5 bases, V lost 5 bases, and 14 bases had no gene match. The length of the CDR3 is 16 residues. This CDR3 is CASSPGGLAGRETQYF. The CDR3 nucleotides read TGTGCCAGCAGTCCCGGGGGTCTAGCCGGGAGGGAGACCCAGTACTTC.

This clonotype was seen a few times. The genes are TRBV7-8 and TRBJ2-2, with D perhaps matching TRBD1 or TRBD2 (5 bases each). Germline assignment: CDR1 SGHVS and CDR2 FQNEAQ. The V gene lost 1 base and the J gene lost 7 bases, with 13 bases spanning the gap. There are 15 residues in the CDR3. This chain's CDR3 is CASSLGSGTHGELFF. The CDR3 DNA follows: TGTGCCAGCAGCTTAGGCTCAGGGACCCACGGGGAGCTGTTTTTT.

This clonotype was seen more than once but under ten times. The V and J genes are TRBV11-2 and TRBJ2-7; 9 bases align to TRBD1. V lost 0 bases, J lost 3 bases, and 9 bases stayed unmatched. Per germline, CDR1 SGHAT and CDR2 FQNNGV. This CDR3 comprises 17 residues. The CDR3 DNA is TGTGCCAGCAGCTTAGATCCAATTGGGACAGGGTTCTACGAGCAGTACTTC. Its translation is CASSLDPIGTGFYEQYF.

The gene calls are TRBV7-2 and TRBJ2-3; no firm D call. This CDR3 comprises 15 residues. Trimming pared 2 bases from V and 1 base from J, leaving 10 bases between. The germline V gene encodes CDR1 SGHTA and CDR2 FQGNSA. The CDR3 coding sequence is TGTGCCAGCAGCTTAAGCAGGCAGGGCACAGATACGCAGTATTTT. This sequence encodes CASSLSRQGTDTQYF.

The chain has TRBV10-3 and TRBJ2-5; no definite D call. The V end lost 4 bases, the J end lost 5 bases, and 17 bases lay between the germline ends. CDR3 length equals 15 residues. Looked up from germline, CDR1 is ENHRY and CDR2 is SYGVKD. CDR3 in amino acids: CAISVSDSVVETQYF. The CDR3 nucleotides are TGTGCCATCAGTGTGTCCGACTCCGTGGTGGAGACCCAGTACTTC.

This clonotype was observed many times. The V call is TRBV7-2, the J call TRBJ2-5; D is ambiguous. V was cut by 5 bases and J by 6 bases, with 10 bases left in between. This CDR3 has 12 amino acids. Germline V gene data show CDR1 as SGHTA and CDR2 as FQGNSA. CDR3 protein: CASSETPKTQYF. The CDR3 bases are TGTGCCAGCAGCGAGACCCCGAAGACCCAGTACTTC.

This clonotype was seen more than once but under ten times. The genes are TRBV7-2 and TRBJ2-5; D is possibly TRBD1 or TRBD2 (5 bases each). Germline CDR1 SGHTA, CDR2 FQGNSA. The CDR3 is 15 residues long. The germline V and J ends were trimmed by 5 bases and 5 bases, with 18 bases remaining between them. This CDR3 is CASSPLGEWWETQYF. The CDR3, as DNA: TGTGCCAGCAGCCCGTTGGGGGAATGGTGGGAGACCCAGTACTTC.

J is TRBJ2-4 and V is TRBV9; no clear D. The germline V and J ends were trimmed by 0 bases and 8 bases, with 9 bases remaining between them. This CDR3 comprises 13 residues. Germline assignment: CDR1 SGDLS and CDR2 YYNGEE. This CDR3 reads CASSVDSGDIQYF. The DNA for the CDR3 is TGTGCCAGCAGCGTAGACTCTGGGGACATTCAGTACTTC. Complete variable domain (other parts from reference TRBV9 and TRBJ2-4): DSGVTQTPKHLITATGQRVTLRCSPRSGDLSVYWYQQSLDQGLQFLIQYYNGEERAKGNILERFSAQQFPDLHSELNLSSLELGDSALYFCASSVDSGDIQYFGAGTRLSVL.

This clonotype showed up just a few times. The rearrangement joins TRBV20-1 to TRBJ1-3; 11 bases fit TRBD1. There are 17 residues in the CDR3. The V and J ends lost 2 bases and 3 bases, in that order; junction bases with no gene match: 9. Germline CDR1 reads DFQATT; CDR2 reads SNEGSKA (reference sequence). The CDR3 DNA follows: TGCAGTGCTAGAACATCCGGACAGGGGGCTTATGGAAACACCATATATTTT. Translation: CSARTSGQGAYGNTIYF.

A few counts support this clonotype. This sequence joins TRBV7-2 and TRBJ2-1; the match to TRBD2 covers 9 bases. V shed 6 bases, J shed 2 bases, and the junction held 8 bases outside the gene matches. This CDR3 region has 16 residues. Germline V gene data show CDR1 as SGHTA and CDR2 as FQGNSA. The CDR3 protein is CASSPPGLATYNEQFF. CDR3 nucleotides: TGTGCCAGCAGTCCCCCCGGACTAGCGACCTACAATGAGCAGTTCTTC.

This clonotype was observed a handful of times. The chain carries TRBV15 and TRBJ2-7; 10 bases map to TRBD2. Germline V lookup: CDR1 LNHNV, CDR2 YYDKDF (reference sequence). After removal of 1 base from V and 2 bases from J, the junction contained 5 bases not matched to a gene. This CDR3 region has 16 residues. CDR3 protein: CATSRANSGRTYEQYF. The CDR3 nucleotides read TGTGCCACCAGCAGAGCGAATAGCGGGAGGACCTACGAGCAGTACTTC.

This clonotype was counted only a few times. The J gene is TRBJ2-1, the V gene TRBV11-2, with D perhaps matching TRBD1 (6 bases). The CDR3 is 17 amino acids. The germline V and J ends were trimmed by 1 base and 0 bases, with 13 bases remaining between them. Germline lookup yields CDR1 SGHAT and CDR2 FQNNGV. CDR3 sequence: CASSLVRRTVSYNEQFF. CDR3 bases: TGTGCCAGCAGCTTAGTGAGGAGGACAGTCTCCTACAATGAGCAGTTCTTC.

This clonotype was counted between two and nine times. As DNA, the CDR3 is TGTGCCAGCAGCCGAGGACTAGCGGGTAAACAGACCCAGTACTTC. This codes for CASSRGLAGKQTQYF. The chain links TRBV7-6 to TRBJ2-5, with TRBD2 identical over 11 bases. The CDR3 is made up of 15 amino acids. In germline, CDR1 is SGHVS, CDR2 FNYEAQ. V was clipped by 5 bases and J by 6 bases; unmatched bases: 8. The whole variable domain, filled in from reference TRBV7-6 and TRBJ2-5, reads GAGVSQSPRYKVTKRGQDVALRCDPISGHVSLYWYRQALGQGPEFLTYFNYEAQQDKSGLPNDRFSAERPEGSISTLTIQRTEQRDSAMYRCASSRGLAGKQTQYFGPGTRLLVL.

The rearrangement links TRBV7-2 to TRBJ2-7, with TRBD2 matching 11 bases. The CDR3 is made up of 15 amino acids. The germline V gene has CDR1 SGHTA and CDR2 FQGNSA. Germline trimming cut 5 bases from V and 2 bases from J; bases unmatched to any gene: 5. The CDR3 spells CASSRTSGPAYEQYF. For the CDR3, the DNA is TGTGCCAGCAGCAGGACTAGCGGGCCAGCCTACGAGCAGTACTTC.

This clonotype was counted many times. The J gene is TRBJ2-2, the V gene TRBV5-6; 8 nucleotides match TRBD1. With 0 bases clipped from V and 4 bases from J, the junction kept 5 bases outside the gene matches. Per germline, CDR1 SGHDT and CDR2 YYEEEE. The CDR3 totals 16 residues. This CDR3 is CASSLGQGRFTGELFF. CDR3 nucleotides: TGTGCCAGCAGCTTGGGACAGGGGAGATTCACCGGGGAGCTGTTTTTT. Based on the CDR3 plus reference TRBV5-6 and TRBJ2-2, the full variable domain is DAGVTQSPTHLIKTRGQQVTLRCSPKSGHDTVSWYQQALGQGPQFIFQYYEEEERQRGNFPDRFSGHQFPNYSSELNVNALLLGDSALYLCASSLGQGRFTGELFFGEGSRLTVL.

This clonotype came up a few times. The CDR3 sequence is CSARDLGHHTGELFF. CDR3 nucleotide sequence: TGCAGTGCTAGAGATTTAGGACACCACACCGGGGAGCTGTTTTTT. This chain uses TRBV20-1 with TRBJ2-2; D possibly corresponds to TRBD1 (5 bases). Germline assignment: CDR1 DFQATT and CDR2 SNEGSKA (reference sequence). The CDR3 is 15 residues long. The V end lost 0 bases, the J end lost 3 bases, and 11 bases lay between the germline ends.

Many counts were recorded for this clonotype. J is TRBJ2-2 and V is TRBV7-3; D is uncertain. Germline V gene sequence: CDR1 SGHTA, CDR2 FQGTGA. Between the trimmed V and J ends, which lost 0 bases and 4 bases, there was a span of 12 bases. This CDR3 region has 16 residues. This CDR3 is CASSLTPLRGTGELFF. CDR3 nucleotide sequence: TGTGCCAGCAGCTTAACACCCCTCAGAGGCACCGGGGAGCTGTTTTTT.

The chain combines TRBV4-1 with TRBJ1-1; D is perhaps TRBD1 (6 bases). The CDR3 covers 15 residues. The germline V and J ends were trimmed by 4 bases and 0 bases, with 12 bases remaining between them. Germline values: CDR1 MGHRA, CDR2 YSYEKL. The CDR3 here is CASSRRTVMNTEAFF. The CDR3 bases are TGCGCCAGCAGCCGACGGACAGTTATGAACACTGAAGCTTTCTTT.

The CDR3 DNA is TGTGCCAGCAGCTTAGACGGACTGGGGGCCAACGTCCTGACTTTC. This encodes CASSLDGLGANVLTF. V usage is TRBV7-9 and J usage is TRBJ2-6; possible D gene TRBD2, 5 bases. The CDR3 runs 15 residues. Per germline, CDR1 SEHNR and CDR2 FQNEAQ (reference sequence). V was pared by 1 base and J by 4 bases, with 8 bases between.

The chain couples TRBV3-1 to TRBJ1-5, with D unclear. Between the trimmed V and J ends, which lost 1 base and 0 bases, there was a span of 4 bases. CDR1 LGHDT and CDR2 YNNKEL come from the germline V gene (reference sequence). This CDR3 has 14 residues. The CDR3 DNA reads TGTGCCAGCAGCCAAGCAGATAGCAATCAGCCCCAGCATTTT. It encodes CASSQADSNQPQHF.